Listed below are T cell receptor beta chains from one sample, sequenced in a study of blood T cell repertoires in COVID-19. The assay was immunoSEQ multiplex PCR, and TCRdb's table has in-frame clones only and misses some. The sample records fewer than 350,000 clones, roughly 90% being singletons. The specimen sequenced was peripheral blood. The receptors come from a man younger than 30 with active or convalescent COVID-19. CDR3s include the opening cysteine and the closing phenylalanine or tryptophan. Each record gives: J gene, V gene, clone size, D gene, CDR3 protein, CDR3 DNA. D genes are given only for firm matches. Size tells how often a clone was seen (once, few, many) or the class of an expanded clone, and some rows leave it out.

J gene: TRBJ2-2
V gene: TRBV18
clone size: .
D gene: TRBD2
CDR3 protein: CASSVRTSGDTNTGELFF
CDR3 DNA: TGTGCCAGCTCCGTAAGGACTAGCGGGGATACGAACACCGGGGAGCTGTTTTTT

J gene: TRBJ2-3
V gene: TRBV6-5
clone size: .
D gene: .
CDR3 protein: CASNRGSSTDTQYF
CDR3 DNA: TGTGCCAGCAATCGAGGATCTAGCACAGATACGCAGTATTTT

J gene: TRBJ2-6
V gene: TRBV11-3
clone size: once
D gene: .
CDR3 protein: CASSGSGANVLTF
CDR3 DNA: TGTGCCAGTTCGGGGTCTGGGGCCAACGTCCTGACTTTC

J gene: TRBJ1-1
V gene: TRBV5-1
clone size: .
D gene: TRBD1
CDR3 protein: CASSLGLLTGDEAFF
CDR3 DNA: TGCGCCAGCAGCTTGGGTCTTCTGACAGGGGATGAAGCTTTCTTT

J gene: TRBJ2-2
V gene: TRBV6-5
clone size: .
D gene: .
CDR3 protein: CASSSGANTGELFF
CDR3 DNA: TGTGCCAGCAGTTCAGGGGCCAACACCGGGGAGCTGTTTTTT

J gene: TRBJ2-1
V gene: TRBV9
clone size: .
D gene: TRBD2
CDR3 protein: CASSEPPGQDSSGGMYNEQFF
CDR3 DNA: TGTGCCAGCAGCGAGCCACCCGGACAGGATTCTAGCGGGGGGATGTACAATGAGCAGTTCTTC

J gene: TRBJ2-2
V gene: TRBV10-3
clone size: few
D gene: TRBD2
CDR3 protein: CAIKVQLAGANTGELFF
CDR3 DNA: TGTGCCATCAAGGTACAGCTAGCGGGGGCGAACACCGGGGAGCTGTTTTTT

J gene: TRBJ2-5
V gene: TRBV24-1
clone size: .
D gene: .
CDR3 protein: CATSDPLGGTQYF
CDR3 DNA: TGTGCCACCAGTGATCCCCTCGGGGGAACCCAGTACTTC

J gene: TRBJ2-3
V gene: TRBV24-1
clone size: .
D gene: .
CDR3 protein: CATSDPTDLTDTQYF
CDR3 DNA: TGTGCCACCAGTGACCCGACAGATCTCACAGATACGCAGTATTTT

J gene: TRBJ1-2
V gene: TRBV24-1
clone size: .
D gene: TRBD1
CDR3 protein: CATSDPDRGRGNYGYTF
CDR3 DNA: TGTGCCACCAGTGACCCGGACAGGGGAAGGGGGAACTATGGCTACACCTTC

J gene: TRBJ1-5
V gene: TRBV5-8
clone size: .
D gene: .
CDR3 protein: CASSLTRMRNQPQHF
CDR3 DNA: TGTGCCAGCAGCTTGACGAGGATGCGGAATCAGCCCCAGCATTTT

J gene: TRBJ1-4
V gene: TRBV2
clone size: few
D gene: .
CDR3 protein: CASSGQLEEKLFF
CDR3 DNA: TGTGCCAGCAGTGGACAGCTCGAAGAAAAACTGTTTTTT

J gene: TRBJ1-2
V gene: TRBV5-1
clone size: .
D gene: .
CDR3 protein: CASSLAGQLSNYGYTF
CDR3 DNA: TGCGCCAGCAGCTTGGCTGGGCAGCTTTCCAACTATGGCTACACCTTC

J gene: TRBJ2-7
V gene: TRBV7-2
clone size: .
D gene: .
CDR3 protein: CASSLVPGEPYEQYF
CDR3 DNA: TGTGCCAGCAGCTTAGTTCCAGGGGAGCCCTACGAGCAGTACTTC

J gene: TRBJ1-2
V gene: TRBV10-2
clone size: .
D gene: .
CDR3 protein: CASSGTGDRYNYGYTF
CDR3 DNA: TGCGCCAGCAGTGGTACAGGTGACAGGTATAACTATGGCTACACCTTC

J gene: TRBJ2-2
V gene: TRBV10-2
clone size: .
D gene: TRBD1
CDR3 protein: CASSEQGGTGELFF
CDR3 DNA: TGCGCCAGCAGTGAACAGGGGGGCACCGGGGAGCTGTTTTTT

J gene: TRBJ1-1
V gene: TRBV5-1
clone size: .
D gene: TRBD1
CDR3 protein: CASLSGGANTEAFF
CDR3 DNA: TGCGCCAGTCTCTCAGGGGGCGCAAACACTGAAGCTTTCTTT

J gene: TRBJ1-5
V gene: TRBV6-6
clone size: .
D gene: TRBD1
CDR3 protein: CASRGQGASQPQHF
CDR3 DNA: TGTGCCAGCAGGGGACAGGGGGCTAGCCAGCCCCAGCATTTT

J gene: TRBJ1-2
V gene: TRBV11-2
clone size: .
D gene: TRBD1
CDR3 protein: CASSFRTGGYTF
CDR3 DNA: TGTGCCAGCAGCTTCAGGACAGGTGGCTACACCTTC

J gene: TRBJ1-4
V gene: TRBV10-2
clone size: .
D gene: .
CDR3 protein: CASGQNEKLFF
CDR3 DNA: TGCGCCAGCGGCCAGAATGAAAAACTGTTTTTT

J gene: TRBJ1-1
V gene: TRBV6-5
clone size: .
D gene: TRBD1
CDR3 protein: CASSTGGTEAFF
CDR3 DNA: TGTGCCAGCAGTACAGGGGGCACTGAAGCTTTCTTT

J gene: TRBJ1-3
V gene: TRBV19
clone size: once
D gene: .
CDR3 protein: CASSERGLGNTIYF
CDR3 DNA: TGTGCCAGTAGCGAAAGGGGATTGGGAAACACCATATATTTT

J gene: TRBJ2-1
V gene: TRBV25-1
clone size: .
D gene: .
CDR3 protein: CASRGSPVVDEQFF
CDR3 DNA: TGTGCCAGCAGGGGTAGCCCGGTTGTCGATGAGCAGTTCTTC

J gene: TRBJ1-1
V gene: TRBV9
clone size: .
D gene: .
CDR3 protein: CASSVATRGTEAFF
CDR3 DNA: TGTGCCAGCAGCGTAGCTACCCGGGGAACTGAAGCTTTCTTT

J gene: TRBJ1-4
V gene: TRBV7-9
clone size: .
D gene: .
CDR3 protein: CASSDSNEKLFF
CDR3 DNA: TGTGCCAGCAGCGATAGTAATGAAAAACTGTTTTTT